Shown below are 18 T cell receptor beta chains from a single sample sequenced in a study of CD8 T cells in ankylosing spondylitis. Points from the study as a whole: What seemed typical of ankylosing spondylitis blood was a TCR beta motif built from several highly homologous variants.

Their antigens are not known. TCRdb independently ran MiXCR on the 5' RACE reads; one entry per CDR3 protein. The table lists approximately 520,000 distinct CDR3 sequences, about 5.4% of them singletons. The sample comprised blood, either unsorted or a sorted T cell fraction (not recorded which). The receptors derive from a male donor with ankylosing spondylitis.

The J gene is TRBJ2-1, the V gene TRBV4-2, with 7 bases aligning to TRBD2. This CDR3 has 17 residues. Per germline, CDR1 LGHNA and CDR2 YNFKEQ. J gave up 10 bases and V 0 bases, and 15 bases lay outside the gene matches. The CDR3 region has the DNA TGTGCCAGCAGCCAAGATGGGGCTAGCGGTCCCTCGAGGGAGCAGTTCTTC. It yields the protein CASSQDGASGPSREQFF.

This clonotype was found many times. The CDR3 loop is CASRETGGIYNEQFF. The CDR3 region has the DNA TGTGCCAGCAGGGAGACAGGGGGCATCTACAATGAGCAGTTCTTC. This chain joins TRBV12-3 or TRBV12-4 and TRBJ2-1, with TRBD1 matching 10 bases. CDR3 length: 15 amino acids. The trim removed 6 bases at V and 3 bases at J, leaving 5 bases unmatched.

This clonotype was observed many times. This chain uses TRBV10-3 with TRBJ2-7; D might be TRBD2 (6 bases). The CDR3 runs to 15 residues. Germline V gene lookup returns CDR1 ENHRY and CDR2 SYGVKD. V was cut by 0 bases and J by 3 bases, with 12 bases left in between. CDR3 in DNA: TGTGCCATCAGTGAGTCGGTTCGGGGGTACTACGAGCAGTACTTC. It specifies CAISESVRGYYEQYF.

Ten or more counts support this clonotype. The rearrangement uses TRBV9 and TRBJ2-2; D possibly corresponds to TRBD2 (6 bases). Germline loops: CDR1 SGDLS, CDR2 YYNGEE. V lost 3 bases and J lost 1, with 13 bases in between. The length of the CDR3 is 16 residues. The CDR3 region has the DNA TGTGCCAGCAGCGGGCGACTAGGAGGGAACACCGGGGAGCTGTTTTTT. Its protein product is CASSGRLGGNTGELFF.

This clonotype was picked up many times. The chain couples TRBV5-1 to TRBJ2-1, with 8 bases lining up with TRBD1. Per germline, CDR1 SGHRS and CDR2 YFSETQ. There are 14 residues in the CDR3. V lost 4 bases and J lost 8; bases outside the gene matches: 8. The CDR3 bases are TGCGCCAGCAGCCCCTGGACAGGGCTCGATGAGCAGTTCTTC. Its protein is CASSPWTGLDEQFF. The full variable domain, rest sourced from reference TRBV5-1 and TRBJ2-1, is KAGVTQTPRYLIKTRGQQVTLSCSPISGHRSVSWYQQTPGQGLQFLFEYFSETQRNKGNFPGRFSGRQFSNSRSEMNVSTLELGDSALYLCASSPWTGLDEQFFGPGTRLTVL.

This clonotype was detected many times. The rearrangement joins TRBV4-2 to TRBJ2-3, with a tentative D call TRBD1 (5 bases). Germline V gene lookup returns CDR1 LGHNA and CDR2 YNFKEQ. This CDR3 spans 16 amino acids. Trimming removed 2 bases from V and 1 base from J, with 13 bases in between. The CDR3 is CASSQIGAGGTDTQYF. The CDR3 DNA is TGTGCCAGCAGCCAAATAGGGGCAGGCGGCACAGATACGCAGTATTTT.

In this sample, this clonotype turned up many times. The chain carries TRBV5-1 and TRBJ2-7, with 8 bases lining up with TRBD2. Germline CDR1 is SGHRS and CDR2 is YFSETQ. V trimming: 4 bases; J trimming: 0 bases; junction bases outside the gene matches: 9. This CDR3 contains 16 residues. The CDR3 loop is CASSRGGQVSSYEQYF. The DNA of the CDR3 is TGCGCCAGCAGCCGGGGGGGGCAGGTAAGCTCCTACGAGCAGTACTTC.

This clonotype has at least ten counts. The chain is built from TRBV5-1 and TRBJ2-5; 7 nucleotides line up with TRBD1. From germline, CDR1 is SGHRS and CDR2 YFSETQ. CDR3 length equals 16 residues. Trimming removed 4 bases from V and 2 bases from J; junction bases left unmatched: 11. CDR3 protein: CASSPLSGGRQETQYF. The DNA of the CDR3 is TGCGCCAGCAGCCCGCTCTCAGGGGGTAGGCAAGAGACCCAGTACTTC.

This clonotype has ten or more counts. The chain carries TRBV29-1 and TRBJ2-7; perhaps TRBD2 as D (5 bases). CDR1 and CDR2 from the germline V gene are SQVTM and ANQGSEA. With 1 base removed from V and 0 bases from J, the gap between germline ends came to 13 bases. This CDR3 comprises 15 residues. The CDR3 spells CSVEAEARLSYEQYF. CDR3 bases: TGCAGCGTTGAAGCGGAGGCTAGGCTCTCCTACGAGCAGTACTTC.

This clonotype was seen ten or more times. This chain connects TRBV4-3 to TRBJ1-1; possible D gene TRBD1, 5 bases. This CDR3 contains 16 residues. Germline V gene lookup returns CDR1 LGHNA and CDR2 YSLEER. V lost 4 bases to trimming and J lost 3 bases, with 18 bases between them. Here the CDR3 DNA reads TGCGCCAGCAGCCCAGCGGGGGTCCTTAAGCACACTGAAGCTTTCTTT. Its translation is CASSPAGVLKHTEAFF.

This clonotype was seen at least ten times. The chain has TRBV20-1 and TRBJ2-5; D might be TRBD2 (7 bases). V was shortened by 0 bases and J by 6 bases, with 17 bases between the two germline ends. The germline V gene encodes CDR1 DFQATT and CDR2 SNEGSKA (reference sequence). There are 15 residues in the CDR3. CDR3 DNA sequence: TGCAGTGCTAGAGATTTTGTGTGGCGGGGGCAGACCCAGTACTTC. Amino acids: CSARDFVWRGQTQYF.

This clonotype has ten or more counts. The CDR3 region is CATSSRAGGPETQYF. Written as DNA, the CDR3 is TGTGCCACCAGCAGCAGAGCGGGGGGGCCAGAGACCCAGTACTTC. The chain is built from TRBV15 and TRBJ2-5; TRBD2 matches 10 bases. Germline V gene sequence: CDR1 LNHNV, CDR2 YYDKDF (reference sequence). Trimming at V came to 3 bases and at J to 4 bases, leaving 5 bases not matched to a gene. CDR3 length: 15 residues.

The sample holds many counts of this clonotype. J is TRBJ1-1 and V is TRBV4-2; 8 nucleotides agree with TRBD1. Germline loops: CDR1 LGHNA, CDR2 YNFKEQ. The junction had 5 bases not matched to a gene; V was cut back by 4 bases and J by 1 base. The CDR3 totals 15 residues. CDR3 residues: CASSRAGGENTEAFF. DNA for the CDR3: TGTGCCAGCAGCCGCGCAGGGGGCGAGAACACTGAAGCTTTCTTT.

This clonotype was observed at least ten times. The chain combines TRBV6-1 with TRBJ2-7; unclear D gene. Germline V gene sequence: CDR1 MNHNS, CDR2 SASEGT. The V and J ends lost 1 base and 3 bases respectively, with 10 bases between them. There are 14 residues in the CDR3. The CDR3 DNA follows: TGTGCCAGCAGTGAAGACGCGGCAGTCTACGAGCAGTACTTC. Translated: CASSEDAAVYEQYF.

This clonotype appeared many times. This chain joins TRBV6-1 and TRBJ1-2, with D unclear. CDR1 MNHNS and CDR2 SASEGT come from the germline V gene. The CDR3 runs 13 residues. Deletions cut 3 bases from V and 3 bases from J, with 8 bases between. The CDR3 sequence is CASSEWADYGYTF. The CDR3 DNA reads TGTGCCAGCAGTGAGTGGGCAGACTATGGCTACACCTTC.

This clonotype was detected ten times or more. The chain recombines TRBV10-3 with TRBJ2-2; D uncertain. The CDR3 runs 14 residues. CDR1 and CDR2 (germline): ENHRY, SYGVKD. Trimming took off 9 bases at V and 1 base at J, with 12 bases between the two ends. This CDR3 is CAILLHKNTGELFF. CDR3 coding DNA: TGTGCCATACTCCTTCATAAGAACACCGGGGAGCTGTTTTTT.

This clonotype came up many times. The V gene is TRBV7-2, the J gene TRBJ1-2; D unresolved. Germline-derived CDR1 and CDR2 are SGHTA and FQGNSA. The CDR3 loop spans 11 amino acids. Trimming removed 8 bases from V and 0 bases from J, with 4 bases in between. DNA for the CDR3: TGTGCCAGCGGCACTAACTATGGCTACACCTTC. Amino acids: CASGTNYGYTF.

This clonotype was counted ten times or more. V is TRBV7-9 and J is TRBJ1-1; tentatively, D is TRBD1 (6 bases). Trimming removed 2 bases at V and 6 bases at J, with 16 bases between. The CDR3 spans 15 residues. The V gene's germline CDR1 is SEHNR and CDR2 FQNEAQ (reference sequence). The CDR3 DNA is TGTGCCAGCAGCTTAATTCGTCAGGGGTACTCTGAAGCTTTCTTT. Translated, it gives CASSLIRQGYSEAFF. Variable domain in full (rest from reference TRBV7-9 and TRBJ1-1): DTGVSQNPRHKITKRGQNVTFRCDPISEHNRLYWYRQTLGQGPEFLTYFQNEAQLEKSRLLSDRFSAERPKGSFSTLEIQRTEQGDSAMYLCASSLIRQGYSEAFFGQGTRLTVV.